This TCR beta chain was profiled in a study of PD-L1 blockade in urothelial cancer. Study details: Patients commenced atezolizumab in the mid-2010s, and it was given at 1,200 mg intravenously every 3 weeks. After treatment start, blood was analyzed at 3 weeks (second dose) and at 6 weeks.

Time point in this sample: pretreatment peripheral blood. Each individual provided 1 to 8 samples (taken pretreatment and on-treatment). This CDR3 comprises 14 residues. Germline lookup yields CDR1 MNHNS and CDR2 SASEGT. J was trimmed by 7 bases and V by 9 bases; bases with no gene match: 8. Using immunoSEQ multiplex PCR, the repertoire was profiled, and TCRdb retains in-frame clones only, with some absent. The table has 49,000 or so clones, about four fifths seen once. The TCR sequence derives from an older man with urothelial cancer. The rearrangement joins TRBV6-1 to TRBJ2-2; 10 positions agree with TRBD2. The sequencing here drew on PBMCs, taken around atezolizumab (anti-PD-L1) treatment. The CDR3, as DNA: TGTGCCAGTCCGAGGACTAGCGGAAGCGGGGAGCTGTTTTTT. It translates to CASPRTSGSGELFF.